This TCR beta chain was found in a study of shared clonotypes between healthy human individuals. On the study more broadly: There were three CD4 naive, three CD4 memory, two CD8 naive and one CD8 memory plates per donor.

The method was immunoSEQ multiplex PCR; TCRdb's version includes in-frame clones alone and lacks a portion of them. Of 2 million to 2.5 million clones in the sample, 85% to 95% are singletons; the top ten hold 0.37%. V trimming: 5 bases; J trimming: 2 bases; junction bases outside the gene matches: 17. The CDR3 is made up of 18 amino acids. Germline CDR1 reads SGHVS; CDR2 reads FQNEAQ. The TCR comes from a man aged 18 to 29 in good health. Some clones in this sample may be carry-over from other donors' samples. The rearrangement links TRBV7-8 to TRBJ2-7; 8 positions match TRBD2. The specimen sequenced was naive CD4+ T cells from PBMCs. Subset reported: CD45RA+ positively selected. DNA for the CDR3: TGTGCCAGCAGCCCCTCGGGTCAACTGTACGGGAGGGCCTACGAGCAGTACTTC. This encodes CASSPSGQLYGRAYEQYF.